The 11 T cell receptor beta chains listed next were all sequenced from one sample in a study of T cells in Graves' hyperthyroidism and ophthalmopathy. Amplification targeted TCR beta CDR3 regions from RNA transcripts. TCR CDR3 regions were first amplified by RT-PCR with HTBI primers. TCRdb ran MiXCR on the multiplex PCR reads and lists one entry per CDR3 protein. Seen here are over 500,000 distinct CDR3 sequences, over 15% observed once, and the top ten hold 17%. Sequencing was carried out using blood. The receptors shown here come from a young woman with Graves' ophthalmopathy.

This rearrangement joins TRBV7-9 to TRBJ1-1, with no clear D. This CDR3 is built from 17 residues. The germline V gene encodes CDR1 SEHNR and CDR2 FQNEAQ (reference sequence). Trimming left V 4 bases short and J 0 bases short, with 18 bases between. CDR3 DNA: TGTGCCAGCAGCTCCCCCCTGTTAAGGAGGCTGAACACTGAAGCTTTCTTT. This gives the protein CASSSPLLRRLNTEAFF.

This clonotype was counted at least ten times. The J gene is TRBJ2-7, the V gene TRBV11-2; D is unresolved. Trimming shortened V by 3 bases and J by 3 bases, and 9 bases separated the two germline ends. The germline CDR1 and CDR2 sequences are SGHAT and FQNNGV. This CDR3 has 13 residues. The CDR3 region has the DNA TGTGCCAGCAGCTTCGGCAGCAACTACGAGCAGTACTTC. It yields the protein CASSFGSNYEQYF.

CDR3 protein: CASSLGVVSEKLFF. The CDR3 coding sequence is TGTGCCAGCAGCTTAGGCGTTGTAAGCGAAAAACTGTTTTTT. The rearrangement links TRBV7-2 to TRBJ1-4; D unclear. CDR1 is SGHTA and CDR2 is FQGNSA in the germline V gene. The ends were cut back, 1 base at V and 8 bases at J, with 11 bases in the middle. This CDR3 has 14 amino acids.

The chain recombines TRBV3-1 with TRBJ1-4, with TRBD1 as a possible D gene (5 bases). Trimming took off 5 bases at V and 8 bases at J, with 18 bases between the two ends. CDR1 LGHDT and CDR2 YNNKEL come from the germline V gene (reference sequence). The CDR3 consists of 15 residues. The CDR3 here is CASSGAGREDEKLFF. The CDR3 coding sequence is TGTGCCAGCAGCGGGGCAGGCAGGGAGGACGAAAAACTGTTTTTT.

The sample holds many counts of this clonotype. V gene TRBV11-2 combines with J gene TRBJ2-7; TRBD2 is a possible D gene (6 bases). Trimming removed 3 bases at V and 0 bases at J, with 9 bases between. Germline-derived CDR1 and CDR2 are SGHAT and FQNNGV. The CDR3 runs to 14 residues. CDR3 loop: CASSLGGTSYEQYF. In DNA form, the CDR3 reads TGTGCCAGCAGCTTGGGCGGGACCTCCTACGAGCAGTACTTC.

In this sample, this clonotype turned up many times. The chain uses TRBV28 and TRBJ2-1; D may be TRBD2 (6 bases). Deletions cut 3 bases from V and 0 bases from J, with 27 bases between. CDR3 size: 21 residues. Germline assignment: CDR1 MDHEN and CDR2 SYDVKM. CDR3: CASSFPPGLHTGESSYNEQFF. The CDR3 region has the DNA TGTGCCAGCAGTTTCCCCCCGGGACTTCACACGGGAGAAAGCTCCTACAATGAGCAGTTCTTC.

This clonotype has ten or more counts. This chain joins TRBV12-3 or TRBV12-4 and TRBJ1-2; D ambiguous. The CDR3 length is 13 residues. The V and J ends lost 7 bases and 4 bases respectively, with 13 bases between them. The CDR3 bases are TGTGCCAGCACTGGACCATTCGCCTATGGCTACACCTTC. Protein product: CASTGPFAYGYTF.

The sample holds many counts of this clonotype. The rearrangement links TRBV29-1 to TRBJ2-4, with TRBD2 matching over 8 bases. The CDR3 totals 12 residues. Germline V CDR1 and CDR2: SQVTM, ANQGSEA. Trimming took 3 bases from V and 8 from J; bases not matched to a gene: 3. CDR3 protein: CSVDGGGDIQYF. The DNA of the CDR3 is TGCAGCGTTGACGGGGGGGGTGACATTCAGTACTTC.

This clonotype turned up a few times. The chain combines TRBV3-1 with TRBJ2-2, with D possibly TRBD1 on 6 matching bases. The V gene's germline CDR1 is LGHDT and CDR2 YNNKEL (reference sequence). Trimming pared 3 bases from V and 5 bases from J, leaving 7 bases between. The CDR3 is made up of 13 amino acids. The DNA for the CDR3 is TGTGCCAGCAGCCAGGGGGCGACCGGGGAGCTGTTTTTT. Its translation is CASSQGATGELFF.

This clonotype showed up many times. The rearrangement links TRBV11-2 to TRBJ1-4; D is undetermined. Germline V gives CDR1 SGHAT, CDR2 FQNNGV. There are 13 residues in the CDR3. V lost 5 bases to trimming and J lost 7 bases, with 11 bases between them. CDR3 sequence reads: CASSPWTFEKLFF. In nucleotides, the CDR3 is TGTGCCAGCAGCCCCTGGACGTTTGAAAAACTGTTTTTT.

The chain combines TRBV19 with TRBJ2-3; D may match TRBD1 or TRBD2 (5 bases each). The CDR3 loop spans 15 amino acids. The V end was cut by 5 bases, the J end by 4 bases, with 16 bases between. Germline CDR1 and CDR2: LNHDA and SQIVND (reference sequence). The CDR3: CASSGGQLLADTQYF. The CDR3 DNA reads TGTGCCAGTAGTGGGGGTCAGCTCCTCGCAGATACGCAGTATTTT.